Given below is one T cell receptor (beta chain) in context. The antigen remains undetermined. This record belongs to a study of graft-versus-host responses after intestinal transplantation. Background on the study: Tacrolimus plus steroids were given to all recipients for about 3 years, preceded by anti-thymocyte globulin induction. Study results and caveats: Researchers found peak circulating GvH clone levels linked to early post-transplant HvG declines.

From germline, CDR1 is SNHLY and CDR2 FYNNEI. This CDR3 contains 16 residues. Trimming left V 7 bases short and J 4 bases short, with 20 bases between. Sequencing used immunoSEQ multiplex PCR; TCRdb keeps in-frame clones, though not all of them. The repertoire holds around 69,000 clones, around 87% seen once, with about 4.3% in the top ten. J is TRBJ1-5 and V is TRBV2; possible D gene TRBD1, 5 bases. The source material was unstimulated CD8+ T cells sorted from spleen or lymph node cells, sampled before transplant. The TCR comes from a human donor who was the organ donor for an intestinal transplant. CDR3 sequence reads: CASNTQGGVNNQPQHF. CDR3 nucleotides: TGTGCCAGCAATACTCAGGGTGGAGTAAATAATCAGCCCCAGCATTTT. Using reference TRBV2 and TRBJ1-5 for the parts outside the CDR3, the full variable domain is EPEVTQTPSHQVTQMGQEVILRCVPISNHLYFYWYRQILGQKVEFLVSFYNNEISEKSEIFDDQFSVERPDGSNFTLKIRSTKLEDSAMYFCASNTQGGVNNQPQHFGDGTRLSIL.